The 16 T cell receptor beta chains below were found in one sample sequenced in a study of T cell responses to AZD1222 COVID-19 vaccine (dated by TCRdb to about 2021). Explained via the paper, the time point label denotes: baseline before first vaccination. Library method: the immunoSEQ multiplex PCR assay. TCRdb retrieved this table from immuneACCESS and kept in-frame rearrangements only. Not all clones are present; in checked studies, unresolved V genes account for under half, and no reason is known for the remainder. The sample table records about 96,000 clones; roughly 88% of these occur just once. The ten biggest clones cover around 3% of the sample. The material sequenced was peripheral blood, taken on day 0 of AZD1222 vaccination. The receptors originated from an adult in good health.

The chain has TRBV7-2 and TRBJ1-1; 7 nucleotides match TRBD1. V shed 5 bases, J shed 0 bases, and the junction held 6 bases outside the gene matches. CDR3 length: 15 amino acids. Germline CDR1 reads SGHTA; CDR2 reads FQGNSA. This CDR3 is CASSNRGTVNTEAFF. CDR3 DNA: TGTGCCAGCAGCAACCGTGGGACAGTGAACACTGAAGCTTTCTTT.

This clone showed up just a few times. The chain joins TRBV27 to TRBJ2-6; D may be TRBD2 (5 bases). The CDR3 runs to 15 residues. CDR1 is MNHEY, CDR2 SMNVEV, per germline (reference sequence). The V end lost 4 bases, the J end lost 2 bases, and 9 bases lay between the germline ends. The DNA for the CDR3 is TGTGCCAGCAGTTCACTGGAGGCTGGGGCCAACGTCCTGACTTTC. This translates into CASSSLEAGANVLTF. Supplemented by reference TRBV27 and TRBJ2-6, the full variable domain reads EAQVTQNPRYLITVTGKKLTVTCSQNMNHEYMSWYRQDPGLGLRQIYYSMNVEVTDKGDVPEGYKVSRKEKRNFPLILESPSPNQTSLYFCASSSLEAGANVLTFGAGSRLTVL.

This clone was found a few times. The chain combines TRBV6-4 with TRBJ1-5; 10 bases match TRBD1. Looked up from germline, CDR1 is MRHNA and CDR2 is SNTAGT. The CDR3 is made up of 15 amino acids. Losses at the gene ends were 3 bases for V and 2 bases for J; bases not matched to a gene: 1. CDR3 coding DNA: TGTGCCAGCAGTGAGGGGACAGGGGGCAATCAGCCCCAGCATTTT. Translated: CASSEGTGGNQPQHF.

V and J are TRBV6-1 and TRBJ1-1; no firm D call. Trimming pared 3 bases from V and 0 bases from J, leaving 8 bases between. This CDR3 region has 14 residues. Per the germline V gene, CDR1 is MNHNS and CDR2 is SASEGT. CDR3: CASSEPNMNTEAFF. The CDR3 region has the DNA TGTGCCAGCAGTGAGCCTAACATGAACACTGAAGCTTTCTTT.

This chain connects TRBV5-5 to TRBJ1-1; possible D gene TRBD1, 6 bases. Trimming took 0 bases from V and 1 from J, leaving 10 bases between them. CDR3 length: 15 amino acids. Germline V gene sequence: CDR1 SGHKS, CDR2 YYEKEE (reference sequence). The CDR3 sequence: CASSLAGVPNTEAFF. The CDR3 DNA follows: TGTGCCAGCAGCTTGGCAGGGGTCCCGAACACTGAAGCTTTCTTT.

The CDR3 is CAGGGLRGATSGANVLTF. As DNA, the CDR3 is TGTGCCGGGGGAGGGCTCAGGGGAGCAACCTCTGGGGCCAACGTCCTGACTTTC. The chain has TRBV19 and TRBJ2-6, with D perhaps matching TRBD2 (7 bases). Germline loops: CDR1 LNHDA, CDR2 SQIVND (reference sequence). CDR3 length: 18 amino acids. Trimming took 11 bases from V and 0 from J, leaving 23 bases between them.

The J gene is TRBJ2-7, the V gene TRBV5-6; D is undetermined. Germline V CDR1 and CDR2: SGHDT, YYEEEE. The CDR3 has 11 amino acids. The V gene lost 0 bases and the J gene lost 2 bases, with 0 bases spanning the gap. The CDR3 here is CASSLAYEQYF. CDR3 DNA sequence: TGTGCCAGCAGCTTGGCCTACGAGCAGTACTTC.

The chain joins TRBV19 to TRBJ2-1; TRBD1 matches 8 bases. The CDR3 has 20 residues. The germline V gene has CDR1 LNHDA and CDR2 SQIVND (reference sequence). The trim removed 4 bases at V and 2 bases at J, leaving 19 bases unmatched. The CDR3 loop reads CASSTFLITAGGFTYNEQFF. The CDR3, as DNA: TGTGCCAGTAGTACTTTCCTTATTACAGCAGGGGGCTTCACCTACAATGAGCAGTTCTTC.

The chain's CDR3 is CASSLVFAGGSYNEQFF. DNA for the CDR3: TGTGCCAGCAGCTTAGTTTTTGCGGGAGGGTCCTACAATGAGCAGTTCTTC. The V call is TRBV7-8, the J call TRBJ2-1; 9 bases are a match to TRBD2. In germline, CDR1 is SGHVS, CDR2 FQNEAQ. The CDR3 spans 17 residues. The ends lost 1 base at V and 1 base at J; junction bases unmatched: 5.

The rearrangement links TRBV29-1 to TRBJ1-1; D is unclear. This CDR3 is 11 amino acids long. Germline V lookup: CDR1 SQVTM, CDR2 ANQGSEA. Trimming took 8 bases from V and 6 from J, leaving 13 bases between them. CDR3 protein: CSPGLGAEAFF. The CDR3, as DNA: TGCAGCCCCGGGTTGGGCGCTGAAGCTTTCTTT.

The chain links TRBV30 to TRBJ1-6; perhaps TRBD1 as D (6 bases). CDR3 length equals 15 residues. Trimming took 4 bases from V and 2 from J, leaving 12 bases between them. CDR1 is GTSNPN, CDR2 SVGIG, per germline (reference sequence). The CDR3 reads CAWIGRGTYNSPLHF. The CDR3 coding sequence is TGTGCCTGGATCGGCAGGGGAACCTATAATTCACCCCTCCACTTT.

This chain uses TRBV19 with TRBJ1-2, with D uncertain. V was clipped by 4 bases and J by 10 bases, with 10 bases between them. CDR3 length: 11 residues. Germline V gives CDR1 LNHDA, CDR2 SQIVND (reference sequence). The CDR3 region is CASSRAAVYTF. The CDR3 coding sequence is TGTGCCAGTAGTAGGGCCGCTGTCTACACCTTC.

This clone has a handful of counts. The rearrangement uses TRBV7-9 and TRBJ2-5; the match to TRBD1 covers 7 bases. The CDR3 contains 14 residues. Germline CDR1 is SEHNR and CDR2 is FQNEAQ (reference sequence). V dropped 0 bases and J dropped 4; count of bases not matched to a gene: 2. CDR3 residues: CASSLAGQVETQYF. DNA of the CDR3: TGTGCCAGCAGCTTAGCTGGACAGGTAGAGACCCAGTACTTC.

V and J are TRBV2 and TRBJ2-7; D may correspond to TRBD1 or TRBD2 (6 bases each). CDR1 SNHLY and CDR2 FYNNEI come from the germline V gene. CDR3 length: 16 residues. Trimming stripped 7 bases from V and 0 bases from J, with 19 bases between. The DNA of the CDR3 is TGTGCCAGCAAGCCTTTAAGCAGGGGACTCTCCTACGAGCAGTACTTC. Its translation is CASKPLSRGLSYEQYF.

CDR3 residues: CASSVRGQGAIGYTF. The CDR3 DNA is TGTGCCAGCAGCGTAAGGGGACAGGGGGCGATTGGCTACACCTTC. The chain links TRBV9 to TRBJ1-2; 12 positions agree with TRBD1. V lost 1 base, J lost 7 bases, and 5 bases stayed unmatched. CDR3 length: 15 amino acids. Germline V gives CDR1 SGDLS, CDR2 YYNGEE.

This rearrangement joins TRBV30 to TRBJ2-7, with 10 bases matching TRBD2. Germline V CDR1 and CDR2: GTSNPN, SVGIG (reference sequence). The CDR3 extends over 13 amino acids. Losses at the gene ends were 2 bases for V and 3 bases for J; bases not matched to a gene: 1. CDR3 in DNA: TGTGCCTGGAGTTCTAGCGGGAGCTACGAGCAGTACTTC. Protein: CAWSSSGSYEQYF.